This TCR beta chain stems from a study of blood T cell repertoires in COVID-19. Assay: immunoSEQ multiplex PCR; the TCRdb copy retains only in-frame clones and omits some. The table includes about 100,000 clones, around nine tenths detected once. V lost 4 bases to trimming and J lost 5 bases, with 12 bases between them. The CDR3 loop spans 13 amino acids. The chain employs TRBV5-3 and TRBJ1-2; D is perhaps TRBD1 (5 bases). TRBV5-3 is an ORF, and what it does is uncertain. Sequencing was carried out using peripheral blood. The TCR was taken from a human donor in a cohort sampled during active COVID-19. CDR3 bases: TGTGCCAGAAGCCCGGCAGGGCCGTATGGCTACACCTTC. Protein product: CARSPAGPYGYTF.